The 11 T cell receptor beta chains given below trace back to one sample, sequenced in a study of graft-versus-host responses after intestinal transplantation. Clones were read by immunoSEQ multiplex PCR, and TCRdb kept only the in-frame ones, dropping some. Found here are about 120,000 clones, about 93% of them singletons; the top ten hold around 0.12%. Their antigen targets remain unknown. The starting material was unstimulated CD4+ T cells sorted from spleen or lymph node cells, obtained before intestinal transplant. The origin of the receptors is a human donor who received an intestinal transplant.

The CDR3: CASTLAGLVNTIYF. CDR3 sequence (DNA): TGTGCCAGCACCCTCGCGGGCTTGGTGAACACCATATATTTT. The chain links TRBV6-1 to TRBJ1-3; the D is unclear. Trimming removed 7 bases from V and 7 bases from J, with 17 bases in between. Germline V gene sequence: CDR1 MNHNS, CDR2 SASEGT. CDR3 length: 14 residues.

J is TRBJ1-1 and V is TRBV28, with 10 bases that match TRBD1. The ends lost 4 bases at V and 4 bases at J; junction bases unmatched: 6. The CDR3 runs to 15 residues. Germline CDR1 and CDR2: MDHEN and SYDVKM. The CDR3 loop is CASSSPGQGGTEAFF. The CDR3 coding sequence is TGTGCCAGCAGTTCCCCCGGACAGGGGGGCACTGAAGCTTTCTTT.

This chain joins TRBV5-1 and TRBJ1-4; no clear D gene. There are 15 residues in the CDR3. V was shortened by 3 bases and J by 0 bases, with 9 bases between the two germline ends. Looked up from germline, CDR1 is SGHRS and CDR2 is YFSETQ. CDR3 in amino acids: CASSSRRATNEKLFF. CDR3 coding DNA: TGCGCCAGCAGCTCAAGGAGGGCAACTAATGAAAAACTGTTTTTT.

The chain recombines TRBV28 with TRBJ2-3; D is possibly TRBD1 (5 bases). Germline CDR1 MDHEN, CDR2 SYDVKM. Deletions cut 3 bases from V and 4 bases from J, with 8 bases between. This CDR3 is built from 13 residues. CDR3 nucleotides: TGTGCCAGCAGTTTGACAGTACCAGATACGCAGTATTTT. Translation: CASSLTVPDTQYF.

V gene TRBV10-3 combines with J gene TRBJ2-1; 7 bases fit TRBD2. Germline CDR1 reads ENHRY; CDR2 reads SYGVKD. V shed 3 bases and J 6 bases; nucleotides not matched to a gene: 17. The CDR3 has 18 amino acids. CDR3 sequence (DNA): TGTGCCATCAGTGACCTGGGGGGGGGAGCAGGACCTATCAATGAGCAGTTCTTC. Its translation: CAISDLGGGAGPINEQFF.

CDR3 in amino acids: CASSSPAGGLLSTDTQYF. In DNA, the CDR3 is TGTGCCAGCAGTTCCCCTGCGGGAGGTCTCCTTAGCACAGATACGCAGTATTTT. The chain couples TRBV28 to TRBJ2-3; 8 positions match TRBD2. Per germline, CDR1 MDHEN and CDR2 SYDVKM. The V segment lost 4 bases and the J segment 0 bases; nucleotides outside the gene matches: 12. The CDR3 has 18 residues.

DNA of the CDR3: TGTGCCAGCAGTTTTTTAGACAGGGCGGGTCACACCATATATTTT. Translation: CASSFLDRAGHTIYF. This chain links TRBV28 with TRBJ1-3; TRBD1 matches at 7 bases. This CDR3 region has 15 residues. The germline CDR1 and CDR2 sequences are MDHEN and SYDVKM. With 3 bases clipped from V and 8 bases from J, the junction kept 10 bases outside the gene matches.

The chain combines TRBV13 with TRBJ1-3; D ambiguous. The CDR3 has 14 residues. V shed 5 bases and J shed 6 bases, with 14 bases lying between them. Germline V gives CDR1 PRHDT, CDR2 FYEKMQ (reference sequence). The CDR3: CASSPRGTANTIYF. As DNA, the CDR3 is TGTGCCAGCAGCCCGCGGGGTACGGCAAACACCATATATTTT.

This chain connects TRBV5-1 to TRBJ2-1; TRBD2 aligns across 11 bases. Trimming took 5 bases from V and 6 from J; bases not matched to a gene: 10. This CDR3 has 16 residues. CDR1 SGHRS and CDR2 YFSETQ come from the germline V gene. The CDR3 region has the DNA TGCGCCAGCAGTTTTATAGCGGGAGGGCCGCTCAATGAGCAGTTCTTC. This gives the protein CASSFIAGGPLNEQFF.

This chain links TRBV2 with TRBJ2-4; 11 bases are shared with TRBD1. Per germline, CDR1 SNHLY and CDR2 FYNNEI. The junction had 8 bases not matched to a gene; V was cut back by 7 bases and J by 9 bases. The CDR3 runs to 14 residues. The DNA of the CDR3 is TGTGCCAGCACTGGGACAGGGGGTTCTGGCATTCAGTACTTC. It specifies CASTGTGGSGIQYF.

The V gene is TRBV4-1, the J gene TRBJ2-3; 10 bases are shared with TRBD2. The CDR3 consists of 17 residues. CDR1 is MGHRA and CDR2 is YSYEKL in the germline V gene. Unmatched junction bases numbered 11, after V lost 4 bases and J lost 4 bases. CDR3 sequence (DNA): TGCGCCAGCAGCCTAACCCCTCCAGCGGGAGGGGCAGATACGCAGTATTTT. This encodes CASSLTPPAGGADTQYF.